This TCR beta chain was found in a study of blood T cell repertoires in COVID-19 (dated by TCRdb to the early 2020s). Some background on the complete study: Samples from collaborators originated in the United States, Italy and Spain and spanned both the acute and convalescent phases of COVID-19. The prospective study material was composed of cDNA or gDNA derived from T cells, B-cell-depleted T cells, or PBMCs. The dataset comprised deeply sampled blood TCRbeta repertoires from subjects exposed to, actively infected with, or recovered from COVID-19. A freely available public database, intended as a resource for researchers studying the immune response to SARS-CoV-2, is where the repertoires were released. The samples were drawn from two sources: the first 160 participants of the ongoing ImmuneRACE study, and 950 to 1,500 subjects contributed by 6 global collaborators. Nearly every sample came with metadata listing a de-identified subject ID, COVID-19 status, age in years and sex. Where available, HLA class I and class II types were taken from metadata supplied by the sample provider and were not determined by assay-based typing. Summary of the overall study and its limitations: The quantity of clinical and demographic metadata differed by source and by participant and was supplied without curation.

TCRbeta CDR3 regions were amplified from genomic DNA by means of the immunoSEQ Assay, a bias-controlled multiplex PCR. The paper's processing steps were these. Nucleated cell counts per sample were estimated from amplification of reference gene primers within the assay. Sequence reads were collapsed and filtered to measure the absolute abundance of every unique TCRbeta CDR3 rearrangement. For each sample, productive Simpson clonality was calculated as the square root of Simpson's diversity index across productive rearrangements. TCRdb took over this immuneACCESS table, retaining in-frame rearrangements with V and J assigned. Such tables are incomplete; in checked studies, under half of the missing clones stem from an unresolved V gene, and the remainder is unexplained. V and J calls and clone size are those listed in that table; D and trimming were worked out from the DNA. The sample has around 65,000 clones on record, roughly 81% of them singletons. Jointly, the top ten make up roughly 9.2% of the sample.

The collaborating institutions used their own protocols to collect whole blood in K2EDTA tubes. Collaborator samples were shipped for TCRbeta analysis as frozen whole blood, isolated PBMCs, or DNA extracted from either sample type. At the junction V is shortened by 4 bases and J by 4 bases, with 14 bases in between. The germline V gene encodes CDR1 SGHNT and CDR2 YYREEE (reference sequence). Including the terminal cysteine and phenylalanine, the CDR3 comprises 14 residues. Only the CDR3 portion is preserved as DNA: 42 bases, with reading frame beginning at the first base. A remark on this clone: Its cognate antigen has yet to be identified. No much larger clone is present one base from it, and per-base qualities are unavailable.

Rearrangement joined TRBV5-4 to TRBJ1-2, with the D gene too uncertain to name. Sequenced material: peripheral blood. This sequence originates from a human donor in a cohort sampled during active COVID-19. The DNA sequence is TGTGCCAGCAGCGGAGGTGGCCTTGGCTATGGCTACACCTTC. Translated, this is CASSGGGLGYGYTF.